A selection of T cell receptor beta chains follows, all from one sample in a study of blood T cell repertoires in COVID-19. The table came from immunoSEQ multiplex PCR; TCRdb's copy has only in-frame clones and leaves some out. The table includes about 14,000 clones, roughly 91% detected once. Source material: peripheral blood. Receptors originate from a human donor in a cohort sampled during active COVID-19. Both conserved end residues are part of each CDR3. Fields, in order: V gene, J gene, D gene, CDR3 protein. The D gene is left open where the match is weak.

V: TRBV5-1
J: TRBJ2-1
D: TRBD2
CDR3: CASSGLAGVNEQFF

V: TRBV19
J: TRBJ2-3
D: -
CDR3: CASSLLGGTDTQYF

V: TRBV10-3
J: TRBJ2-3
D: -
CDR3: CAISEPGETDTQYF

V: TRBV4-2
J: TRBJ2-1
D: TRBD2
CDR3: CASSQDLPSAGGSYNEQFF

V: TRBV24-1
J: TRBJ2-1
D: -
CDR3: CATTTADEQFF

V: TRBV5-8
J: TRBJ1-6
D: -
CDR3: CASSFGQRPLHF

V: TRBV4-1
J: TRBJ1-4
D: -
CDR3: CASSPDTGLDEKLFF

V: TRBV29-1
J: TRBJ2-7
D: TRBD2
CDR3: CSVLVAGGAYEQYF

V: TRBV10-3
J: TRBJ2-7
D: -
CDR3: CAIRDGGGGNYEQYF

V: TRBV9
J: TRBJ2-7
D: TRBD2
CDR3: CASSAGLAGTYEQYF

V: TRBV28
J: TRBJ2-7
D: TRBD1
CDR3: CASSPSPGTGTYEQYF

V: TRBV10-3
J: TRBJ2-1
D: TRBD2
CDR3: CAISVGLAGELYNEQFF

V: TRBV24-1
J: TRBJ2-3
D: -
CDR3: CATSDQGLTDTQYF

V: TRBV2
J: TRBJ2-7
D: -
CDR3: CASRISQGYEQYF

V: TRBV15
J: TRBJ2-1
D: -
CDR3: CATSRDRASVGAGTYNEQFF

V: TRBV7-9
J: TRBJ1-1
D: TRBD1
CDR3: CASSRQGAGTEAFF

V: TRBV5-8
J: TRBJ1-1
D: -
CDR3: CASRVGQNTEAFF

V: TRBV3-1/TRBV3-2
J: TRBJ1-1
D: -
CDR3: CASSQEWRETEAFF

V: TRBV12-3/TRBV12-4
J: TRBJ1-1
D: TRBD1
CDR3: CASSLGQSTEAFF

V: TRBV7-2
J: TRBJ2-5
D: -
CDR3: CASSPRDRQETQYF